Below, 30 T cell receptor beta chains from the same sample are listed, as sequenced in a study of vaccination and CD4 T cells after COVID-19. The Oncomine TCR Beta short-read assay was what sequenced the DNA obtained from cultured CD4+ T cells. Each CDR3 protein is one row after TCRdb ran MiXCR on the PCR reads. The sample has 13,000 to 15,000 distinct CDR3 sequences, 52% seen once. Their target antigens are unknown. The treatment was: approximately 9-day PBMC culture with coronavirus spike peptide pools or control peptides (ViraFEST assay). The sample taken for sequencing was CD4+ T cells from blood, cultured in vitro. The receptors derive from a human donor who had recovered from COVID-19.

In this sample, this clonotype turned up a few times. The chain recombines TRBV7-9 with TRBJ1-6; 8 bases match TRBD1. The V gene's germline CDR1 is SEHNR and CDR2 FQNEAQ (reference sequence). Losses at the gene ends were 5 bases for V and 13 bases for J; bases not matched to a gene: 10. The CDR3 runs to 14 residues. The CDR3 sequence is CASSHGTGPNPLHF. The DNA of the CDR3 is TGTGCCAGCAGCCACGGGACAGGCCCCAATCCCCTCCACTTT.

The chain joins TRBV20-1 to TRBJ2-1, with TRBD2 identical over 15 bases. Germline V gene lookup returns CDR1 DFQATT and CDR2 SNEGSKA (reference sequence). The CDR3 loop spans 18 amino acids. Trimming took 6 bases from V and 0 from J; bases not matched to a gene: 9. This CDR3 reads CSAGGTSGGSFSYNEQFF. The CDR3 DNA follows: TGCAGTGCCGGCGGGACTAGCGGGGGGTCGTTCTCCTACAATGAGCAGTTCTTC.

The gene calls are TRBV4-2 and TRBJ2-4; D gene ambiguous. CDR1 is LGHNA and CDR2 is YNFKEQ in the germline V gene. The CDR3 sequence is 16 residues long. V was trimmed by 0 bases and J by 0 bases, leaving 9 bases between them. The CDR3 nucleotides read TGTGCCAGCAGCCAAGATGCGATCGTAGCCAAAAACATTCAGTACTTC. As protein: CASSQDAIVAKNIQYF.

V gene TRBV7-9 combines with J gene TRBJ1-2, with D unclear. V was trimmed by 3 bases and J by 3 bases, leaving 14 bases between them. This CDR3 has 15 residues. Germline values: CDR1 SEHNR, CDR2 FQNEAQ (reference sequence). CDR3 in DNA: TGTGCCAGCAGCTTCAAGACAAGGGCGGACTATGGCTACACCTTC. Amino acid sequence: CASSFKTRADYGYTF.

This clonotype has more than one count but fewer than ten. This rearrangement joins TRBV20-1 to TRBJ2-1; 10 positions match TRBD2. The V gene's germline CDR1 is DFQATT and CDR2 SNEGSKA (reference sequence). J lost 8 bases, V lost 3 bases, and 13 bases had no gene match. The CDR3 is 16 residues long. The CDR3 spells CSARQFSGGFHHEQFF. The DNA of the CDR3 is TGCAGTGCTAGGCAATTTAGCGGGGGGTTTCACCATGAGCAGTTCTTC.

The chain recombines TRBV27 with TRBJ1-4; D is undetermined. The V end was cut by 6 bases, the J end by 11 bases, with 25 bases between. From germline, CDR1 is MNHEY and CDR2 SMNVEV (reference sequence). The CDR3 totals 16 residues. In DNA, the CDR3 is TGTGCCAGCAGGCCGGTTGACGGAGACACGTCGGTGAAACTGTTTTTT. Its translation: CASRPVDGDTSVKLFF.

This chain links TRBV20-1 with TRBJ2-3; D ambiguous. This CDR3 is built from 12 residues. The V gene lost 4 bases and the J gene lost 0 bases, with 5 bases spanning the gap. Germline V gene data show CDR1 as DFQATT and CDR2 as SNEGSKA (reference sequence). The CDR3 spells CSAIKSTDTQYF. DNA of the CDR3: TGCAGTGCTATTAAAAGCACAGATACGCAGTATTTT.

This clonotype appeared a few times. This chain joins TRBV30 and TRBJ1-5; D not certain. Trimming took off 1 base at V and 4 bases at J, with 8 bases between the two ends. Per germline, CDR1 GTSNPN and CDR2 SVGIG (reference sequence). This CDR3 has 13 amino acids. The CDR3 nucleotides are TGTGCCTGGAGTGAGGTCAGGAATCAGCCCCAGCATTTT. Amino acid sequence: CAWSEVRNQPQHF.

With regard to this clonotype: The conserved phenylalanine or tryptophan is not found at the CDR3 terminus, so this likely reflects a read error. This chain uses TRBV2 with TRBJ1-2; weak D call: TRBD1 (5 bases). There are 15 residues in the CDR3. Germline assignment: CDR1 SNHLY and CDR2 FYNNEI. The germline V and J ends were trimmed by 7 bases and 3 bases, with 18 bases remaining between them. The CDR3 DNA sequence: TGTGCCAGCATCGACGGGGCAGGGACGCACTATGGCTACACCCTC. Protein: CASIDGAGTHYGYTL.

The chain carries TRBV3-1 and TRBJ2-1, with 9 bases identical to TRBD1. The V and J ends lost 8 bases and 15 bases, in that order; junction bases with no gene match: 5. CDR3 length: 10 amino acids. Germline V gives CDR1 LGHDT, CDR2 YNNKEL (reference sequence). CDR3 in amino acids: CASGRDRAFF. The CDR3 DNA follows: TGTGCCAGCGGCCGGGACAGGGCGTTCTTC.

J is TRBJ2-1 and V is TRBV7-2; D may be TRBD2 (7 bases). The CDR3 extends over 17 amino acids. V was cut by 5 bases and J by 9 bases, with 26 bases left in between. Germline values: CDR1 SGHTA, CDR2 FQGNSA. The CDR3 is CASSLGGGGLRIGEQFF. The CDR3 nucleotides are TGTGCCAGCAGCCTAGGGGGAGGGGGACTCCGCATAGGTGAGCAGTTCTTC.

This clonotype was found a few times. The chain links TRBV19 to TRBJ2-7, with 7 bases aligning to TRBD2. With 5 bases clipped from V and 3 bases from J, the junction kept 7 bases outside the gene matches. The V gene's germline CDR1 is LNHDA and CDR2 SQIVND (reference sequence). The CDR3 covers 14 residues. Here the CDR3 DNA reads TGTGCCAGTAGTCTAAGCGGGGAAAACTACGAGCAGTACTTC. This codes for CASSLSGENYEQYF.

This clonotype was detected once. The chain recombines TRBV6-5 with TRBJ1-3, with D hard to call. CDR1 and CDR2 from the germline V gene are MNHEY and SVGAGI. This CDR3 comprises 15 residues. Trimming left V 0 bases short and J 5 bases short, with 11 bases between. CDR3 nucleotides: TGTGCCAGCAGTTACTCACAGAAATTTAGAAACACCATATATTTT. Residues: CASSYSQKFRNTIYF.

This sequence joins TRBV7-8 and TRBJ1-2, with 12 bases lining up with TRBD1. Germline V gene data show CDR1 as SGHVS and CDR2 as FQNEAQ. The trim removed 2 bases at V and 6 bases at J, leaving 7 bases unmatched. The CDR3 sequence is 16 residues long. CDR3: CASSLRGTGGWDGYTF. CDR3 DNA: TGTGCCAGCAGCTTAAGGGGGACAGGGGGCTGGGATGGCTACACCTTC.

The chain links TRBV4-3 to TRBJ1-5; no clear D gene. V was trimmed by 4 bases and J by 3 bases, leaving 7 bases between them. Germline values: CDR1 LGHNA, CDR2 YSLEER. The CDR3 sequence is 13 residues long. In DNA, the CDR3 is TGCGCCAGCAGCCTCGGGGACAATCAGCCCCAGCATTTT. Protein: CASSLGDNQPQHF.

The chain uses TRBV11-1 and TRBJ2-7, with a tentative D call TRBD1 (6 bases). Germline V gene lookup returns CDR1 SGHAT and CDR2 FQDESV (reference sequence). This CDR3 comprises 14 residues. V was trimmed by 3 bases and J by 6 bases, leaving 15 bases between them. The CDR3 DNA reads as TGTGCCAGCAGCTTTCAGGGGAAGGCTCGCGAGCAGTACTTC. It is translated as CASSFQGKAREQYF.

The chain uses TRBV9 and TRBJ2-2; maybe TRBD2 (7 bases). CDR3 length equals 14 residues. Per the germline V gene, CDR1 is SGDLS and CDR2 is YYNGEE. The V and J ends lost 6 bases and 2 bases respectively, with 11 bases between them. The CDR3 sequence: CASTGGPNTGELFF. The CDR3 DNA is TGTGCCAGCACCGGGGGGCCCAACACCGGGGAGCTGTTTTTT.

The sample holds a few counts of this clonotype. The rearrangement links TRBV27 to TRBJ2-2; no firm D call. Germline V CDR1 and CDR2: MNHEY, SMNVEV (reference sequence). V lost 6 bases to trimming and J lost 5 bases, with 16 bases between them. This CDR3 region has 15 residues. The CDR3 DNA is TGTGCCAGCAGCCCATCTGGGGTAGGAACCGGGGAGCTGTTTTTT. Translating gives CASSPSGVGTGELFF.

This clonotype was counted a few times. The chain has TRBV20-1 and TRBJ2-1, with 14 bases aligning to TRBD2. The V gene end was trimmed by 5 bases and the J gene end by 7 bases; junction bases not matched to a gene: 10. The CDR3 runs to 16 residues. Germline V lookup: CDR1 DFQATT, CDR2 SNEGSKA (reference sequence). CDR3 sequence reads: CSARLAGGPGGNEQFF. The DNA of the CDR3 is TGCAGTGCTCGACTAGCGGGAGGGCCGGGGGGGAATGAGCAGTTCTTC.

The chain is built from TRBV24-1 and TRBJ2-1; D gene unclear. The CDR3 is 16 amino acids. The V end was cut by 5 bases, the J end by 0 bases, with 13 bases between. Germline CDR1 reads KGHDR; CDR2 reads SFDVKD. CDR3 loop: CATSGTYLSSYNEQFF. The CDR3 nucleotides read TGTGCCACCAGTGGAACCTACCTCAGCTCCTACAATGAGCAGTTCTTC.

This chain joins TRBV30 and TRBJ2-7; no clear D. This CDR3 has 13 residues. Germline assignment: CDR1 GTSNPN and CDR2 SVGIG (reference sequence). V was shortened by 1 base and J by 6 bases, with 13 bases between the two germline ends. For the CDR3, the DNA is TGTGCCTGGAGTGCACCTCCCTTCCGCGAGCAGTACTTC. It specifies CAWSAPPFREQYF.

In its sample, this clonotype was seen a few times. CDR3 region: CATSDYPTGTGSHNEQFF. CDR3 sequence (DNA): TGTGCCACCAGTGATTATCCTACCGGGACAGGGAGCCACAATGAGCAGTTCTTC. The chain recombines TRBV24-1 with TRBJ2-1; 9 bases agree with TRBD1. V lost 2 bases to trimming and J lost 5 bases; unmatched junction nucleotides: 12. This CDR3 comprises 18 residues. The V gene's germline CDR1 is KGHDR and CDR2 SFDVKD.

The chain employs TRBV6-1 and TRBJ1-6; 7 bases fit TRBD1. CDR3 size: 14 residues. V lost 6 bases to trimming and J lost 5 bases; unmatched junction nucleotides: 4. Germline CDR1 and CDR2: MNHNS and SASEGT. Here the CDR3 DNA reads TGTGCCAGCAGCCGCGACAGGGATAATTCACCCCTCCACTTT. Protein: CASSRDRDNSPLHF.

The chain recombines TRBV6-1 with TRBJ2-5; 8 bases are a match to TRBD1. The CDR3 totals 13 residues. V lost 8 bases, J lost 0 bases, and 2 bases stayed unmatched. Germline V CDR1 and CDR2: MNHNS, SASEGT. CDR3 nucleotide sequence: TGTGCCAGCCAGGGGGCCCACCAAGAGACCCAGTACTTC. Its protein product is CASQGAHQETQYF.

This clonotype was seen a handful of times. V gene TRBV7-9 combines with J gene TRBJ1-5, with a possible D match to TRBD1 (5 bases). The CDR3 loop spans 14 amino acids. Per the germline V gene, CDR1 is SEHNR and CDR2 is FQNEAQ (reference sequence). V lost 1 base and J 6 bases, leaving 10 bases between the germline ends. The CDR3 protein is CASSLEGLGQPQHF. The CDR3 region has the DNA TGTGCCAGCAGCTTAGAGGGGTTGGGTCAGCCCCAGCATTTT.

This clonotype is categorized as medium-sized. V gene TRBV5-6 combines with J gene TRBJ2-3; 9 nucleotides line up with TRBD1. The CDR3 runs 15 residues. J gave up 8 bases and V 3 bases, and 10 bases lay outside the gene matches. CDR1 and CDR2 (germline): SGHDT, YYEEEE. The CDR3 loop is CASSSRDRVTGTQYF. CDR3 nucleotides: TGTGCCAGCAGCTCCCGGGACAGGGTCACGGGTACGCAGTATTTT. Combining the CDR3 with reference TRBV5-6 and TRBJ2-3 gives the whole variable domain DAGVTQSPTHLIKTRGQQVTLRCSPKSGHDTVSWYQQALGQGPQFIFQYYEEEERQRGNFPDRFSGHQFPNYSSELNVNALLLGDSALYLCASSSRDRVTGTQYFGPGTRLTVL.

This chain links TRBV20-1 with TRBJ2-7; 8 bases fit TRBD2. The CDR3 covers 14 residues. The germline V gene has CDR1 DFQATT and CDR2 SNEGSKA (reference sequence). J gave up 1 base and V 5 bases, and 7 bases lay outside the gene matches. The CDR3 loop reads CSAGGTSSSYEQYF. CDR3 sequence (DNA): TGCAGTGCTGGCGGGACTAGTAGTTCCTACGAGCAGTACTTC.

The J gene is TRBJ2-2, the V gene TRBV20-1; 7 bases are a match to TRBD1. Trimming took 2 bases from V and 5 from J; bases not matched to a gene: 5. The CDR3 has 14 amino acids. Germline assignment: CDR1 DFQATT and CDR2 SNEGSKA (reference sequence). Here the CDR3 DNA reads TGCAGTGCTAGACTAGGGGGCCGGACCGGGGAGCTGTTTTTT. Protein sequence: CSARLGGRTGELFF.

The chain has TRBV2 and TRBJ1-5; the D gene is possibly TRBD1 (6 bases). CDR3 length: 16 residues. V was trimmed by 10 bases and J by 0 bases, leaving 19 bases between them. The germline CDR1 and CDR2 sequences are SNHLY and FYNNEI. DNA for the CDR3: TGTGCCACCTCAGAACAGGGATTTTATAGCAATCAGCCCCAGCATTTT. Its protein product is CATSEQGFYSNQPQHF.

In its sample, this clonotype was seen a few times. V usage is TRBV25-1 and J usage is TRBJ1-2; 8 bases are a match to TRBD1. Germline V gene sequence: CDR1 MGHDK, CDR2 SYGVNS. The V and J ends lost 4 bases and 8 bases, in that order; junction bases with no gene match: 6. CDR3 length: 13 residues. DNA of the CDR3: TGTGCCAGCAGTGCGGACAGGGTCCGCGGCTACACCTTC. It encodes CASSADRVRGYTF.